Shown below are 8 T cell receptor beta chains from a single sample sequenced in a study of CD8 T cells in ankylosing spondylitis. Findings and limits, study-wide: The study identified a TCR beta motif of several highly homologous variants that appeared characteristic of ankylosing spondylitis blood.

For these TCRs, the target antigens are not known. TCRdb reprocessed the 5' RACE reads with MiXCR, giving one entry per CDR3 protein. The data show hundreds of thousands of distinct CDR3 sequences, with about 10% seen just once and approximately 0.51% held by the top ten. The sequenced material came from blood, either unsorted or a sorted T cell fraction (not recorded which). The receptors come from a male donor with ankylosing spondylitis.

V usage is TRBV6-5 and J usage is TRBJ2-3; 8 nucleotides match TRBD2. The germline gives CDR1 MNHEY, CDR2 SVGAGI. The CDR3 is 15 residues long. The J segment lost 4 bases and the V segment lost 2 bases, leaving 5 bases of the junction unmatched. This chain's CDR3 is CASSYSGSVSDTQYF. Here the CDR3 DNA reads TGTGCCAGCAGTTACAGCGGGAGTGTATCAGATACGCAGTATTTT.

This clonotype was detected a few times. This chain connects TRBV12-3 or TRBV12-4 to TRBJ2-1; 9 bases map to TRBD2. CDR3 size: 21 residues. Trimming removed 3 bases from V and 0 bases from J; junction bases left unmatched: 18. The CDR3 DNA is TGTGCCAGCAGTTTTGTCCAACCGGGACTAGCAGTTCCTAGCTCCTACAATGAGCAGTTCTTC. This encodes CASSFVQPGLAVPSSYNEQFF.

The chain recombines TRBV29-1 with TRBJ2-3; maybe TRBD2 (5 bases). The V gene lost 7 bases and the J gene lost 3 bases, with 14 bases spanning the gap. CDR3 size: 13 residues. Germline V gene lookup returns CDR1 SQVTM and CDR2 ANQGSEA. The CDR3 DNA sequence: TGCAGCGGGAAGCGGAAACTGACAGATACGCAGTATTTT. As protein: CSGKRKLTDTQYF.

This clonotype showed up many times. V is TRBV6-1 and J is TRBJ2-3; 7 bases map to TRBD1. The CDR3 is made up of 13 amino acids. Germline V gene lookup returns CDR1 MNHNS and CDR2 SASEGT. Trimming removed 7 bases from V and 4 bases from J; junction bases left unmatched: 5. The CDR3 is CASTYRGADTQYF. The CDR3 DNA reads TGTGCCAGCACGTACAGGGGCGCAGATACGCAGTATTTT.

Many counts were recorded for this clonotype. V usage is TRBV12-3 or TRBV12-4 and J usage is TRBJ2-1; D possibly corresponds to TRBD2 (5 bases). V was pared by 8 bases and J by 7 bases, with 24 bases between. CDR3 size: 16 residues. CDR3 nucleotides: TGTGCCAGCGTTGGGAGTGGCAGATTTTTCGCAAATGAGCAGTTCTTC. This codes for CASVGSGRFFANEQFF.

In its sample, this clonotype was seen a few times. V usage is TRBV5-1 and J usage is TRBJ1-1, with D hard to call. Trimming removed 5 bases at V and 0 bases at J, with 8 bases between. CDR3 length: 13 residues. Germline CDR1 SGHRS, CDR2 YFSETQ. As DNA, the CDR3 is TGCGCCAGCAGGCCAGCATTGAACACTGAAGCTTTCTTT. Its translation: CASRPALNTEAFF. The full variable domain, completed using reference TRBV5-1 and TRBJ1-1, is KAGVTQTPRYLIKTRGQQVTLSCSPISGHRSVSWYQQTPGQGLQFLFEYFSETQRNKGNFPGRFSGRQFSNSRSEMNVSTLELGDSALYLCASRPALNTEAFFGQGTRLTVV.

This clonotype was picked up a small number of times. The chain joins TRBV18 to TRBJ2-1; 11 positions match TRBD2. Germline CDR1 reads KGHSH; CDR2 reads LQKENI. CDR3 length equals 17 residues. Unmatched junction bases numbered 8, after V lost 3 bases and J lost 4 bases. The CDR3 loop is CASSPMGGTSGYNEQFF. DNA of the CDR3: TGTGCCAGCTCACCGATGGGCGGGACTAGCGGATACAATGAGCAGTTCTTC.

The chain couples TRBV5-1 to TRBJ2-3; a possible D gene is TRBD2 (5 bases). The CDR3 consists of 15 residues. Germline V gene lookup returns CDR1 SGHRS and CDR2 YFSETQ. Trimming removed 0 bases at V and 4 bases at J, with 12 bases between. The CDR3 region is CASSLAAPGADTQYF. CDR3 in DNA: TGCGCCAGCAGCTTGGCGGCTCCCGGGGCAGATACGCAGTATTTT.